What follows are 8 T cell receptor beta chains derived from one specimen sequenced in a study of blood T cells in healthy people across ages. The use of a sample-barcoded 5' primer and a J-beta primer mix characterized a second PCR of about 7 to 12 cycles. Using its own MiXCR run on the 5' RACE reads, TCRdb lists one record per CDR3 protein. The table includes 600,000 to 650,000 distinct CDR3 sequences, roughly three fifths detected once. The sequencing input was blood. The receptors were sampled from a man in his sixties in good health.

This clonotype has only a few counts. The rearrangement uses TRBV7-2 and TRBJ2-5, with D tentatively TRBD2 (5 bases). The V gene lost 7 bases and the J gene lost 5 bases, with 20 bases spanning the gap. The germline gives CDR1 SGHTA, CDR2 FQGNSA. The length of the CDR3 is 15 residues. CDR3 in amino acids: CASIREGPYQETQYF. As DNA, the CDR3 is TGTGCCAGCATTCGGGAAGGCCCTTATCAGGAGACCCAGTACTTC.

This clonotype was seen more than once but under ten times. The chain uses TRBV20-1 and TRBJ1-2; maybe TRBD1 (6 bases). The CDR3 consists of 12 residues. Germline CDR1 reads DFQATT; CDR2 reads SNEGSKA (reference sequence). The V gene lost 6 bases and the J gene lost 2 bases, with 10 bases spanning the gap. Here the CDR3 DNA reads TGCAGTGCAAACACAGGGAACTATGGCTACACCTTC. This codes for CSANTGNYGYTF.

This clonotype was picked up a small number of times. J is TRBJ2-7 and V is TRBV6-5; 7 positions agree with TRBD1. The germline gives CDR1 MNHEY, CDR2 SVGAGI. The trim removed 0 bases at V and 7 bases at J, leaving 12 bases unmatched. The CDR3 has 16 amino acids. The CDR3 DNA follows: TGTGCCAGCAGTTACTCCCGGGACAGTCTCCTTTGGGAGCAGTACTTC. Encoded protein: CASSYSRDSLLWEQYF.

The sample holds a few counts of this clonotype. The genes are TRBV20-1 and TRBJ2-5; no firm D call. The germline V gene has CDR1 DFQATT and CDR2 SNEGSKA (reference sequence). Trimming took off 7 bases at V and 2 bases at J, with 17 bases between the two ends. The length of the CDR3 is 14 residues. The CDR3 region has the DNA TGCAGTGTCATGGCCCAACCTCAGCAAGAGACCCAGTACTTC. Its translation: CSVMAQPQQETQYF.

This clonotype was counted once. The V and J genes are TRBV6-1 and TRBJ2-7; no clear D gene. Germline CDR1 is MNHNS and CDR2 is SASEGT. V lost 4 bases and J 2 bases, leaving 12 bases between the germline ends. The CDR3 length is 14 residues. The chain's CDR3 is CASSVGIGPYEQYF. Written as DNA, the CDR3 is TGTGCCAGCAGTGTGGGGATCGGTCCCTACGAGCAGTACTTC.

V and J are TRBV7-9 and TRBJ1-2, with TRBD1 matching 8 bases. The CDR3 spans 14 residues. In germline, CDR1 is SEHNR, CDR2 FQNEAQ (reference sequence). V was pared by 3 bases and J by 7 bases, with 7 bases of the junction left unmatched. In nucleotides, the CDR3 is TGTGCCAGCAGCTTGGGACAGGCGATGGGTGGCTACACCTTC. Its protein is CASSLGQAMGGYTF.

As for this clonotype: A read error may produce the germline difference seen at one junction end. CDR3 sequence reads: CAGSPYRDILNYGYTF. CDR3 in DNA: TGTGCCGGCTCACCATACCGGGACATCCTCAACTATGGCTACACCTTC. V gene TRBV18 combines with J gene TRBJ1-2, with D perhaps matching TRBD1 (6 bases). In germline, CDR1 is KGHSH, CDR2 LQKENI. CDR3 size: 16 residues.

This clonotype was counted a few times. V usage is TRBV10-1 and J usage is TRBJ2-1; 8 bases align to TRBD2. The germline V gene encodes CDR1 WNHNN and CDR2 SYGVQD (reference sequence). The CDR3 runs to 16 residues. V trimming: 3 bases; J trimming: 0 bases; junction bases outside the gene matches: 4. The CDR3 region is CASSDTGGASYNEQFF. The DNA of the CDR3 is TGCGCCAGCAGTGATACCGGGGGGGCCTCCTACAATGAGCAGTTCTTC.